A selection of T cell receptor beta chains follows, all from one sample in a study of T cells after somatic rescue of genetic block. Sequencing used immunoSEQ multiplex PCR; TCRdb keeps in-frame clones, though not all of them. The table records tens of thousands of clones, just over 90% of them present only once. The material sequenced was peripheral blood mononuclear cells (PBMCs). Receptor source: a man aged 30-40 years. Both conserved end residues are part of each CDR3. The D gene is left open where the match is weak. Only some rows state a clone size, as once, few, many or a class for expanded clones.

j_gene	v_gene	abundance	d_gene	CDR3aa	CDR3nt
TRBJ2-5	TRBV13	-	TRBD2	CASSWTSFPVETQYF	TGTGCCAGCAGCTGGACTAGTTTCCCCGTCGAGACCCAGTACTTC
TRBJ2-7	TRBV5-5	-	TRBD2	CASSLTTGGYEQYF	TGTGCCAGCAGCTTGACTACGGGGGGGTACGAGCAGTACTTC
TRBJ2-7	TRBV2	-	TRBD1	CASSEARWTGDSYEQYF	TGTGCCAGCAGTGAAGCAAGATGGACAGGCGACTCCTACGAGCAGTACTTC
TRBJ1-1	TRBV23-1	-	-	CASRVSQDEAFF	TGCGCCAGCAGGGTTTCACAGGATGAAGCTTTCTTT
TRBJ1-1	TRBV18	-	-	CASSPPLQGSTEAFF	TGTGCCAGCTCACCGCCCCTCCAGGGGTCCACTGAAGCTTTCTTT
TRBJ2-7	TRBV19	-	-	CASSILGMPYEQYF	TGTGCCAGTAGTATCTTGGGGATGCCCTACGAGCAGTACTTC
TRBJ2-7	TRBV9	-	-	CASSPLTGPYEQYF	TGTGCCAGCAGCCCCCTCACGGGCCCCTACGAGCAGTACTTC
TRBJ1-1	TRBV9	once	-	CASSPGAVSDTEAFF	TGTGCCAGCAGCCCGGGGGCGGTCTCGGACACTGAAGCTTTCTTT
TRBJ1-2	TRBV6-1	-	-	CASSEWESYGYTF	TGTGCCAGCAGTGAATGGGAGTCCTATGGCTACACCTTC
TRBJ2-2	TRBV7-6	-	-	CASSLASRGAGELFF	TGTGCCAGCAGCTTAGCTTCCAGGGGTGCCGGGGAGCTGTTTTTT
TRBJ2-7	TRBV29-1	-	TRBD1	CSVAAGDRETTRSYEQYF	TGCAGCGTTGCAGCAGGGGACAGGGAGACCACCCGCTCCTACGAGCAGTACTTC
TRBJ2-1	TRBV18	-	TRBD1	CASSLKQGAYEQFF	TGTGCCAGCTCACTTAAGCAGGGGGCCTATGAGCAGTTCTTC
TRBJ1-3	TRBV19	once	-	CASSIDRVLRNTIYF	TGTGCCAGTAGTATAGATCGGGTCTTGCGAAACACCATATATTTT
TRBJ1-5	TRBV4-1	few	-	CASSQGIYSNQPQHF	TGCGCCAGCAGCCAAGGAATTTATAGCAATCAGCCCCAGCATTTT
TRBJ1-1	TRBV7-9	-	TRBD1	CASSPWDRGIGTEAFF	TGTGCCAGCAGCCCGTGGGACAGGGGGATTGGCACTGAAGCTTTCTTT
TRBJ2-4	TRBV10-1	-	-	CASSDVEAKNIQYF	TGCGCCAGCAGTGATGTCGAAGCCAAAAACATTCAGTACTTC
TRBJ1-2	TRBV5-4	once	-	CASSLEGGLGGYTF	TGTGCCAGCAGCTTGGAGGGGGGGCTGGGTGGCTACACCTTC
TRBJ2-5	TRBV27	-	TRBD2	CASREQTSDETQYF	TGTGCCAGCAGGGAGCAGACTAGCGACGAGACCCAGTACTTC
TRBJ2-1	TRBV4-1	-	TRBD1	CASSQDGQGNEQFF	TGCGCCAGCAGCCAGGACGGACAGGGAAATGAGCAGTTCTTC
TRBJ1-1	TRBV5-4	once	-	CASSTGHLNTEAFF	TGTGCCAGCAGCACGGGACACTTGAACACTGAAGCTTTCTTT